The 28 T cell receptor beta chains in this list originate from one sample, sequenced in a study of cytomegalovirus exposure and HLA in healthy donors. The PCR had 60 Vbeta and 13 Jbeta primers. Assay: immunoSEQ multiplex PCR; the TCRdb copy retains only in-frame clones and omits some. The sample carries 190,000 or so clones, 75% to 85% recorded once. Sequencing was carried out using PBMCs. These receptors were collected from a boy younger than 18 in good health and CMV-seronegative.

The chain combines TRBV6-5 with TRBJ1-2, with D tentatively TRBD1 (6 bases). V gave up 4 bases and J gave up 8 bases, with 23 bases separating them. CDR3 length: 16 residues. Germline V gene data show CDR1 as MNHEY and CDR2 as SVGAGI. The CDR3 DNA is TGTGCCAGCAGTTTTACCGGGACACCCAGACGGGGAGGCTACACCTTC. Amino acid sequence: CASSFTGTPRRGGYTF.

This chain joins TRBV6-6 and TRBJ1-2; TRBD1 matches at 10 bases. Germline CDR1 is MNHNY and CDR2 is SVGAGI (reference sequence). CDR3 length: 13 residues. V trimming: 8 bases; J trimming: 7 bases; junction bases outside the gene matches: 7. The CDR3 region has the DNA TGTGCCAGCGGTCACGGGGACAGGGGTGGCTACACCTTC. Translation gives CASGHGDRGGYTF.

The chain couples TRBV4-1 to TRBJ1-1, with TRBD1 as a possible D gene (6 bases). V lost 3 bases and J 0 bases, leaving 11 bases between the germline ends. Germline V gene data show CDR1 as MGHRA and CDR2 as YSYEKL. This CDR3 has 15 residues. As DNA, the CDR3 is TGCGCCAGCAGCCAGATGGACAGACTGAACACTGAAGCTTTCTTT. Translation: CASSQMDRLNTEAFF.

This clone was found once. The J gene is TRBJ2-5, the V gene TRBV11-3; 7 bases are a match to TRBD2. This CDR3 has 17 residues. V dropped 1 base and J dropped 2; count of bases not matched to a gene: 10. Germline CDR1 SGHNT, CDR2 YENEEA. The CDR3 DNA is TGTGCCAGCAGCTTAGGGAGTCGGCGGGGGTCTCAAGAGACCCAGTACTTC. Translated, it gives CASSLGSRRGSQETQYF.

The J gene is TRBJ2-5, the V gene TRBV4-1; 16 bases agree with TRBD2. Germline CDR1 is MGHRA and CDR2 is YSYEKL. The ends lost 0 bases at V and 5 bases at J; junction bases unmatched: 9. The CDR3 contains 19 residues. The CDR3: CASSQDHVPGLAGGETQYF. The CDR3 region has the DNA TGCGCCAGCAGCCAAGATCACGTCCCGGGACTAGCGGGGGGGGAGACCCAGTACTTC.

V and J are TRBV11-2 and TRBJ2-7; D not resolved. The CDR3 is 15 amino acids. The V and J ends lost 0 bases and 2 bases respectively, with 11 bases between them. The germline CDR1 and CDR2 sequences are SGHAT and FQNNGV. The CDR3 here is CASSLDRLVTYEQYF. CDR3 DNA: TGTGCCAGCAGCTTAGACCGGCTAGTAACCTACGAGCAGTACTTC.

This rearrangement joins TRBV19 to TRBJ1-1, with TRBD1 as a possible D gene (5 bases). Germline V lookup: CDR1 LNHDA, CDR2 SQIVND (reference sequence). This CDR3 is built from 15 residues. Trimming took off 5 bases at V and 2 bases at J, with 15 bases between the two ends. This chain's CDR3 is CASSPRGWINTEAFF. DNA for the CDR3: TGTGCCAGTAGTCCCCGGGGGTGGATAAACACTGAAGCTTTCTTT. Combining the CDR3 with reference TRBV19 and TRBJ1-1 gives the whole variable domain DGGITQSPKYLFRKEGQNVTLSCEQNLNHDAMYWYRQDPGQGLRLIYYSQIVNDFQKGDIAEGYSVSREKKESFPLTVTSAQKNPTAFYLCASSPRGWINTEAFFGQGTRLTVV.

This chain uses TRBV12-5 with TRBJ2-7; 7 bases fit TRBD2. The germline V gene has CDR1 LGHNT and CDR2 FRNRAP. This CDR3 has 15 amino acids. The junction had 6 bases not matched to a gene; V was cut back by 4 bases and J by 0 bases. The CDR3 reads CASGSEAGSSYEQYF. In DNA form, the CDR3 reads TGTGCTAGTGGTTCTGAAGCGGGGAGCTCCTACGAGCAGTACTTC.

The chain uses TRBV19 and TRBJ2-1; 9 bases align to TRBD2. This CDR3 is 15 amino acids long. The V gene's germline CDR1 is LNHDA and CDR2 SQIVND (reference sequence). Germline trimming cut 7 bases from V and 6 bases from J; bases unmatched to any gene: 10. CDR3 nucleotide sequence: TGTGCCAGTACCTCGGGACTAGCAGCCGGCAATGAGCAGTTCTTC. This encodes CASTSGLAAGNEQFF.

V gene TRBV7-6 combines with J gene TRBJ1-2; TRBD1 matches 8 bases. Per the germline V gene, CDR1 is SGHVS and CDR2 is FNYEAQ. Germline trimming cut 5 bases from V and 4 bases from J; bases unmatched to any gene: 15. The CDR3 extends over 17 amino acids. Here the CDR3 DNA reads TGTGCCAGCAGCCTCCTCCTTCCGGACAGGGACTCCTATGGCTACACCTTC. It translates to CASSLLLPDRDSYGYTF.

The V gene is TRBV4-1, the J gene TRBJ1-1, with TRBD1 matching 10 bases. This CDR3 has 16 amino acids. Germline values: CDR1 MGHRA, CDR2 YSYEKL. V gave up 4 bases and J gave up 1 base; unmatched junction bases: 6. The CDR3, as DNA: TGCGCCAGCAGCCGCGGGACAGGGGCTACGAACACTGAAGCTTTCTTT. Its translation: CASSRGTGATNTEAFF.

CDR3 bases: TGTGCCAGCAGCCGAAATCCGGGACAGGGTGGAGAGACCCAGTACTTC. Translation: CASSRNPGQGGETQYF. The V and J genes are TRBV7-3 and TRBJ2-5, with 9 bases that match TRBD1. CDR1 is SGHTA and CDR2 is FQGTGA in the germline V gene. V dropped 5 bases and J dropped 4; count of bases not matched to a gene: 11. The CDR3 runs to 16 residues.

CDR3 DNA: TGTGCCAGCAGCGCCCGGGACAGGGTGCCCGGGGAGCTGTTTTTT. The encoded protein is CASSARDRVPGELFF. This chain joins TRBV9 and TRBJ2-2; TRBD1 matches at 9 bases. V trimming: 3 bases; J trimming: 6 bases; junction bases outside the gene matches: 6. Germline CDR1 reads SGDLS; CDR2 reads YYNGEE. There are 15 residues in the CDR3.

This chain connects TRBV6-5 to TRBJ2-1, with 9 nucleotides matching TRBD2. Germline V gene sequence: CDR1 MNHEY, CDR2 SVGAGI. There are 15 residues in the CDR3. Trimming at V came to 2 bases and at J to 5 bases, leaving 4 bases not matched to a gene. The CDR3 region is CASSYDQRGDNEQFF. The DNA for the CDR3 is TGTGCCAGCAGTTACGACCAGCGGGGGGACAATGAGCAGTTCTTC.

This chain connects TRBV18 to TRBJ2-7; TRBD1 aligns across 11 bases. The CDR3 sequence is 16 residues long. CDR1 and CDR2 (germline): KGHSH, LQKENI. With V trimmed by 1 base and J by 5 bases, 7 bases remained unmatched. Here the CDR3 DNA reads TGTGCCAGCTCACCACTTGGACAGGGGGCGCCCCACGAGCAGTACTTC. This translates into CASSPLGQGAPHEQYF. The full variable domain, its missing parts supplied by reference TRBV18 and TRBJ2-7, is NAGVMQNPRHLVRRRGQEARLRCSPMKGHSHVYWYRQLPEEGLKFMVYLQKENIIDESGMPKERFSAEFPKEGPSILRIQQVVRGDSAAYFCASSPLGQGAPHEQYFGPGTRLTVT.

The J gene is TRBJ2-1, the V gene TRBV29-1; a possible D gene is TRBD2 (6 bases). V was trimmed by 4 bases and J by 4 bases, leaving 8 bases between them. The CDR3 is 12 amino acids. CDR1 SQVTM and CDR2 ANQGSEA come from the germline V gene. CDR3 in amino acids: CSVGGNYNEQFF. The DNA of the CDR3 is TGCAGCGTTGGCGGGAATTACAATGAGCAGTTCTTC.

A single count supports this clone. This chain joins TRBV19 and TRBJ1-4; 9 bases are shared with TRBD1. This CDR3 is 15 amino acids long. The V gene end was trimmed by 5 bases and the J gene end by 7 bases; junction bases not matched to a gene: 8. Germline CDR1 and CDR2: LNHDA and SQIVND (reference sequence). The CDR3 sequence is CASSFGTGRGEKLFF. In nucleotides, the CDR3 is TGTGCCAGTAGTTTCGGGACAGGGAGAGGTGAAAAACTGTTTTTT.

The gene calls are TRBV9 and TRBJ2-7; 10 bases fit TRBD1. CDR3 length: 16 amino acids. The junction had 11 bases not matched to a gene; V was cut back by 3 bases and J by 5 bases. The germline V gene has CDR1 SGDLS and CDR2 YYNGEE. The CDR3 region is CASSAFPGQGIHEQYF. DNA of the CDR3: TGTGCCAGCAGCGCTTTCCCGGGACAGGGGATCCACGAGCAGTACTTC.

This chain links TRBV5-1 with TRBJ1-4; D is unclear. CDR3 length: 16 residues. V lost 0 bases to trimming and J lost 7 bases, with 16 bases between them. Per germline, CDR1 SGHRS and CDR2 YFSETQ. CDR3 in DNA: TGCGCCAGCAGCTTGGATACTCCAGGCACGTCTGAAAAACTGTTTTTT. This codes for CASSLDTPGTSEKLFF.

Notes on this clone: This specimen includes other DNA sequences encoding the same CDR3. The chain joins TRBV5-1 to TRBJ1-2; TRBD1 aligns across 9 bases. The CDR3 length is 16 residues. V was pared by 0 bases and J by 2 bases, with 5 bases of the junction left unmatched. Looked up from germline, CDR1 is SGHRS and CDR2 is YFSETQ. The chain's CDR3 is CASSLARQGDNYGYTF. The CDR3 nucleotides read TGCGCCAGCAGCTTGGCCCGACAGGGGGACAACTATGGCTACACCTTC.

J is TRBJ1-1 and V is TRBV6-5, with TRBD1 as a possible D gene (6 bases). The CDR3 sequence is 15 residues long. V was trimmed by 8 bases and J by 1 base, leaving 17 bases between them. Per the germline V gene, CDR1 is MNHEY and CDR2 is SVGAGI. CDR3 nucleotides: TGTGCCAGCTGGACACCGGGACATACGAACACTGAAGCTTTCTTT. Its translation: CASWTPGHTNTEAFF.

The chain couples TRBV28 to TRBJ1-4; D ambiguous. V gave up 5 bases and J gave up 4 bases, with 11 bases separating them. The germline gives CDR1 MDHEN, CDR2 SYDVKM. This CDR3 has 14 residues. Here the CDR3 DNA reads TGTGCCAGCAGTGAACCCCAGATTAATGAAAAACTGTTTTTT. This gives the protein CASSEPQINEKLFF.

The chain carries TRBV18 and TRBJ2-3, with 14 bases lining up with TRBD2. The trim removed 3 bases at V and 1 base at J, leaving 3 bases unmatched. This CDR3 is built from 17 residues. CDR1 is KGHSH, CDR2 LQKENI, per germline. The CDR3 coding sequence is TGTGCCAGCTCACCGTCGGGACTAGCGGGAGGCACAGATACGCAGTATTTT. Protein sequence: CASSPSGLAGGTDTQYF.

The chain uses TRBV7-8 and TRBJ1-2; possible D gene TRBD1, 6 bases. CDR1 is SGHVS, CDR2 FQNEAQ, per germline. With 10 bases removed from V and 4 bases from J, the gap between germline ends came to 22 bases. This CDR3 is built from 15 residues. CDR3 sequence reads: CATQKGGRVSYGYTF. The CDR3 DNA reads TGTGCCACCCAGAAGGGGGGGCGGGTGAGCTATGGCTACACCTTC.

In its sample, this clone was seen once. This chain connects TRBV5-1 to TRBJ1-1; perhaps TRBD1 as D (5 bases). CDR1 SGHRS and CDR2 YFSETQ come from the germline V gene. V lost 0 bases, J lost 4 bases, and 13 bases lay in between. The CDR3 totals 15 residues. The chain's CDR3 is CASSLVVVQGTEAFF. CDR3 DNA sequence: TGCGCCAGCAGCTTGGTCGTTGTCCAGGGCACTGAAGCTTTCTTT.

The CDR3 protein is CASSLPGQGTHEQYF. The CDR3 coding sequence is TGTGCCAGCAGCTTACCGGGACAGGGCACCCACGAGCAGTACTTC. The rearrangement joins TRBV5-6 to TRBJ2-7; TRBD1 agrees at 9 bases. This CDR3 is built from 15 residues. V lost 2 bases to trimming and J lost 5 bases; unmatched junction nucleotides: 8. Germline CDR1 reads SGHDT; CDR2 reads YYEEEE. Based on the CDR3 plus reference TRBV5-6 and TRBJ2-7, the full variable domain is DAGVTQSPTHLIKTRGQQVTLRCSPKSGHDTVSWYQQALGQGPQFIFQYYEEEERQRGNFPDRFSGHQFPNYSSELNVNALLLGDSALYLCASSLPGQGTHEQYFGPGTRLTVT.

As for this clone: The sample holds other DNA sequences that translate to the same CDR3. V and J are TRBV30 and TRBJ1-3; no clear D gene. The germline CDR1 and CDR2 sequences are GTSNPN and SVGIG (reference sequence). The CDR3 is 13 residues long. The DNA for the CDR3 is TGTGCTTGGCAGGTGGACTCTGGAAACACCATATATTTT. Amino acid sequence: CAWQVDSGNTIYF.

The V call is TRBV15, the J call TRBJ2-5; D is unclear. The CDR3 extends over 15 amino acids. CDR1 and CDR2 (germline): LNHNV, YYDKDF (reference sequence). The germline V and J ends were trimmed by 1 base and 0 bases, with 9 bases remaining between them. CDR3 in DNA: TGTGCCACCAGCAGAGGGCGGCAGTACCAAGAGACCCAGTACTTC. It is translated as CATSRGRQYQETQYF.